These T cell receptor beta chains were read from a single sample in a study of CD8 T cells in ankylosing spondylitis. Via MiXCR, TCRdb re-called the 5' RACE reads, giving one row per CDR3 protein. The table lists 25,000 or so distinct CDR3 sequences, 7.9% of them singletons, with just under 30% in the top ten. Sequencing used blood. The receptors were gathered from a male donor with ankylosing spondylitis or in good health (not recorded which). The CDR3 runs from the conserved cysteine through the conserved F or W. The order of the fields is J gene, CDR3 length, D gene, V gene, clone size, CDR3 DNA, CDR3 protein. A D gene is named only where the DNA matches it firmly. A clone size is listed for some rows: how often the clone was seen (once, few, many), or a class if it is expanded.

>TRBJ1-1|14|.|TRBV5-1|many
TGCGCCAGCAGCTTTATCGGGGGCAACACTGAAGCTTTCTTT
CASSFIGGNTEAFF
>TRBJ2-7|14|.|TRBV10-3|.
TGTGCCATCAGTGAGTCGGATTGGGGCGACGAGCAGTACTTC
CAISESDWGDEQYF
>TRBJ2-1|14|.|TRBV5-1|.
TGCGCCAGCAGCTTAGGCGAGTCCTACAATGAGCAGTTCTTC
CASSLGESYNEQFF
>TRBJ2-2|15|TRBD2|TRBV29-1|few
TGCAGCGTTGACACTAGCGGGGGGTGGACCGGGGAGCTGTTTTTT
CSVDTSGGWTGELFF
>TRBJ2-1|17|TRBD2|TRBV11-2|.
TGTGCCAGCAGCTTAGTCGTTGGCGGGGGGTCCTACAATGAGCAGTTCTTC
CASSLVVGGGSYNEQFF
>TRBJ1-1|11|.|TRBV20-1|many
TGCAGTGCCCAGGAGAACACTGAAGCTTTCTTT
CSAQENTEAFF
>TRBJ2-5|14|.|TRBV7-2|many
TGTGCCAGCAGCTTAACCAGCGGACAAGAGACCCAGTACTTC
CASSLTSGQETQYF
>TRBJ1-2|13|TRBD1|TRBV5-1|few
TGCGCCAGCAGCTCGGGACAGGGATATGGCTACACCTTC
CASSSGQGYGYTF
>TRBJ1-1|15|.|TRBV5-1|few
TGCGCCAGCAGCTTGGAGACAGGAAGGAACACTGAAGCTTTCTTT
CASSLETGRNTEAFF
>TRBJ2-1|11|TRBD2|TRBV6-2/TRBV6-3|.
TGTGCCAGCCGGGGGGTCAATGAGCAGTTCTTC
CASRGVNEQFF
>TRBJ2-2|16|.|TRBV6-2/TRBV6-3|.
TGTGCCAGCACCGAAAGGAAATACACGAACACCGGGGAGCTGTTTTTT
CASTERKYTNTGELFF
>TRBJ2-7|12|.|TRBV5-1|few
TGCGCCAGTGCGAGGGACACCTACGAGCAGTACTTC
CASARDTYEQYF
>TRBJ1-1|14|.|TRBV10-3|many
TGTGCCATCAGTGAAGAGAACAGACCTGGGAGAGCTTTCTTT
CAISEENRPGRAFF
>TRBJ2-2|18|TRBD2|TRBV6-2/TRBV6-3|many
TGTGCCAGCACCCCCCGGGAGCCGGGACTACGGAACACCGGGGAGCTGTTTTTT
CASTPREPGLRNTGELFF
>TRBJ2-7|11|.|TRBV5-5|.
TGTGCCAGCAGCTTGGGCTACGAGCAGTACTTC
CASSLGYEQYF